The 31 T cell receptor beta chains in this list originate from one sample, sequenced in a study of shared clonotypes between healthy human individuals. Selected positively for CCR7 and CD45RO-negative, naive CD8 cells excluded terminally differentiated effector memory CD45RA+ cells. TCRdb's table, derived via immunoSEQ multiplex PCR, lists solely in-frame clones and lacks some. The sample yields over 2 million clones, over 85% seen once. Sequencing was carried out using naive CD8+ T cells sorted from blood. Every receptor here comes from a man between 18 and 35 years old in good health.

CDR3 nucleotides: TGCAGCGTTGGAACGACGGTTAATTCACCCCTCCACTTT. Translated: CSVGTTVNSPLHF. The chain carries TRBV29-1 and TRBJ1-6; D not resolved. There are 13 residues in the CDR3. The germline V gene encodes CDR1 SQVTM and CDR2 ANQGSEA. V dropped 4 bases and J dropped 6 bases, with 10 bases sitting between them.

The genes are TRBV6-5 and TRBJ1-6; D may be TRBD1 (6 bases). Germline V gene data show CDR1 as MNHEY and CDR2 as SVGAGI. Trimming took 8 bases from V and 6 from J, leaving 14 bases between them. The CDR3 loop spans 14 amino acids. The chain's CDR3 is CASSPGGGNSPLHF. CDR3 in DNA: TGTGCCAGCTCTCCGGGGGGCGGTAATTCACCCCTCCACTTT.

A single count supports this clone. Other nucleotide sequences from this sample produce the same CDR3. This chain joins TRBV5-6 and TRBJ2-7; D ambiguous. Germline CDR1 and CDR2: SGHDT and YYEEEE. The CDR3 is 11 residues long. V lost 0 bases to trimming and J lost 7 bases, with 5 bases between them. CDR3 DNA: TGTGCCAGCAGCTTGGAAGGAGAGCAGTACTTC. This sequence encodes CASSLEGEQYF. The variable domain in full, completed from reference TRBV5-6 and TRBJ2-7, reads DAGVTQSPTHLIKTRGQQVTLRCSPKSGHDTVSWYQQALGQGPQFIFQYYEEEERQRGNFPDRFSGHQFPNYSSELNVNALLLGDSALYLCASSLEGEQYFGPGTRLTVT.

The CDR3 is CASSLNPDPWVTEAFF. The CDR3 coding sequence is TGTGCCAGCAGCTTGAATCCTGATCCCTGGGTGACTGAAGCTTTCTTT. The chain has TRBV5-4 and TRBJ1-1; D remains ambiguous. The CDR3 runs 16 residues. The germline V gene has CDR1 SGHNT and CDR2 YYREEE (reference sequence). The ends were cut back, 1 base at V and 5 bases at J, with 18 bases in the middle.

The V call is TRBV4-1, the J call TRBJ1-2; D call uncertain. The germline V gene has CDR1 MGHRA and CDR2 YSYEKL. The CDR3 is 13 residues long. Trimming removed 0 bases at V and 8 bases at J, with 10 bases between. In nucleotides, the CDR3 is TGCGCCAGCAGCCAAGATTCCGGGTTCGGCTACACCTTC. Translating gives CASSQDSGFGYTF.

On this clone itself: It may be a read error: a sequence one base away is much more abundant. At the DNA level, this CDR3 is encoded by other sequences in the same sample as well. This chain joins TRBV5-6 and TRBJ2-7; 8 bases align to TRBD1. In germline, CDR1 is SGHDT, CDR2 YYEEEE. The CDR3 covers 13 residues. With 2 bases clipped from V and 2 bases from J, the junction kept 0 bases outside the gene matches. CDR3 region: CASSLQGAYEQYF. In nucleotides, the CDR3 is TGTGCCAGCAGCTTACAGGGGGCCTACGAGCAGTACTTC. The complete variable domain, with remaining parts taken from reference TRBV5-6 and TRBJ2-7, reads DAGVTQSPTHLIKTRGQQVTLRCSPKSGHDTVSWYQQALGQGPQFIFQYYEEEERQRGNFPDRFSGHQFPNYSSELNVNALLLGDSALYLCASSLQGAYEQYFGPGTRLTVT.

This sequence joins TRBV28 and TRBJ1-1, with D unclear. The germline V gene encodes CDR1 MDHEN and CDR2 SYDVKM. This CDR3 has 15 amino acids. The V and J ends lost 5 bases and 4 bases respectively, with 17 bases between them. The CDR3: CASSNPRGLGTEAFF. The CDR3 bases are TGTGCCAGCAGTAATCCCCGGGGTCTAGGCACTGAAGCTTTCTTT.

In regard to this clone: Additional DNA sequences in this sample encode the identical CDR3. The chain recombines TRBV7-2 with TRBJ2-7; D is unclear. The CDR3 is 12 amino acids. Deletions cut 1 base from V and 2 bases from J, with 3 bases between. Germline lookup yields CDR1 SGHTA and CDR2 FQGNSA. The CDR3: CASSLGTYEQYF. The CDR3 nucleotides are TGTGCCAGCAGCTTAGGTACCTACGAGCAGTACTTC. Combining the CDR3 with reference TRBV7-2 and TRBJ2-7 gives the whole variable domain GAGVSQSPSNKVTEKGKDVELRCDPISGHTALYWYRQSLGQGLEFLIYFQGNSAPDKSGLPSDRFSAERTGGSVSTLTIQRTQQEDSAVYLCASSLGTYEQYFGPGTRLTVT.

This sequence joins TRBV30 and TRBJ1-6; possibly TRBD1 for D (6 bases). The CDR3 contains 14 residues. The germline gives CDR1 GTSNPN, CDR2 SVGIG (reference sequence). The V and J ends lost 3 bases and 9 bases respectively, with 15 bases between them. CDR3 coding DNA: TGTGCCTGGAGAAATGAGGGGGTGAGTTCACCCCTCCACTTT. Translation gives CAWRNEGVSSPLHF.

The chain couples TRBV27 to TRBJ2-5; 8 bases are shared with TRBD2. The CDR3 extends over 14 amino acids. Trimming took 3 bases from V and 5 from J; bases not matched to a gene: 5. Germline V gene data show CDR1 as MNHEY and CDR2 as SMNVEV (reference sequence). The chain's CDR3 is CASSFISGGETQYF. In nucleotides, the CDR3 is TGTGCCAGCAGTTTTATATCGGGAGGGGAGACCCAGTACTTC.

The chain uses TRBV6-1 and TRBJ1-2; the D gene is possibly TRBD1 (6 bases). The CDR3 covers 14 residues. Germline V gene data show CDR1 as MNHNS and CDR2 as SASEGT. V was clipped by 4 bases and J by 4 bases, with 13 bases between them. The CDR3 loop reads CASSALDRVYGYTF. The DNA of the CDR3 is TGTGCCAGCAGTGCCTTGGACAGAGTCTATGGCTACACCTTC.

This rearrangement joins TRBV4-3 to TRBJ1-6; no firm D call. The CDR3 covers 14 residues. Between the trimmed V and J ends, which lost 4 bases and 7 bases, there was a span of 11 bases. Germline V gene sequence: CDR1 LGHNA, CDR2 YSLEER. CDR3 sequence reads: CASSPTFGNSPLHF. The CDR3 DNA sequence: TGCGCCAGCAGCCCGACATTTGGAAATTCACCCCTCCACTTT.

The V and J genes are TRBV15 and TRBJ2-3; a possible D gene is TRBD2 (6 bases). The germline CDR1 and CDR2 sequences are LNHNV and YYDKDF (reference sequence). With 0 bases removed from V and 3 bases from J, the gap between germline ends came to 13 bases. This CDR3 region has 16 residues. The CDR3 sequence: CATSRDGTSLTDTQYF. The CDR3 DNA follows: TGTGCCACCAGCAGAGACGGGACTTCGCTGACAGATACGCAGTATTTT.

The chain carries TRBV5-6 and TRBJ1-3, with D maybe TRBD1 (6 bases). This CDR3 region has 16 residues. Between the trimmed V and J ends, which lost 2 bases and 8 bases, there was a span of 20 bases. Germline V CDR1 and CDR2: SGHDT, YYEEEE. The CDR3 reads CASSFRQAGNPDTIYF. The CDR3 coding sequence is TGTGCCAGCAGCTTTAGACAGGCTGGGAACCCAGACACCATATATTTT.

The rearrangement joins TRBV4-3 to TRBJ2-2; weak D call: TRBD2 (5 bases). The V gene's germline CDR1 is LGHNA and CDR2 YSLEER. The CDR3 sequence is 16 residues long. Trimming removed 3 bases at V and 3 bases at J, with 14 bases between. DNA for the CDR3: TGCGCCAGCAGCCAGAGCCGGGATACGTACACCGGGGAGCTGTTTTTT. This codes for CASSQSRDTYTGELFF.

A note on this clone: Other DNA sequences from this sample encode an identical CDR3 as well. The chain carries TRBV7-2 and TRBJ2-3, with TRBD2 identical over 10 bases. This CDR3 is built from 15 residues. Germline V gene lookup returns CDR1 SGHTA and CDR2 FQGNSA. The ends lost 5 bases at V and 4 bases at J; junction bases unmatched: 6. The CDR3 protein is CASSPLAGAADTQYF. CDR3 DNA sequence: TGTGCCAGCAGCCCTCTAGCGGGAGCCGCAGATACGCAGTATTTT.

The chain couples TRBV6-5 to TRBJ2-6, with 7 bases lining up with TRBD2. This CDR3 contains 16 residues. Germline CDR1 and CDR2: MNHEY and SVGAGI. V dropped 0 bases and J dropped 8; count of bases not matched to a gene: 7. The CDR3 is CASSYSSGGKSNVLTF. In DNA, the CDR3 is TGTGCCAGCAGTTACTCCTCGGGGGGTAAGTCCAACGTCCTGACTTTC.

The chain has TRBV5-5 and TRBJ2-7, with D perhaps being TRBD1 or TRBD2 (5 bases each). Germline-derived CDR1 and CDR2 are SGHKS and YYEKEE (reference sequence). Trimming took 3 bases from V and 2 from J, leaving 12 bases between them. This CDR3 is built from 14 residues. This CDR3 is CASSYGTLAYEQYF. Here the CDR3 DNA reads TGTGCCAGCAGCTACGGGACGTTGGCCTACGAGCAGTACTTC.

This chain links TRBV27 with TRBJ2-7; 7 nucleotides agree with TRBD2. V gave up 5 bases and J gave up 5 bases; unmatched junction bases: 9. CDR3 length equals 14 residues. Germline lookup yields CDR1 MNHEY and CDR2 SMNVEV (reference sequence). CDR3 in amino acids: CASSPGLTHHEQYF. CDR3 DNA sequence: TGTGCCAGCAGTCCGGGACTAACCCACCACGAGCAGTACTTC.

The genes are TRBV7-2 and TRBJ1-6; D unresolved. CDR1 is SGHTA, CDR2 FQGNSA, per germline. The CDR3 is made up of 20 amino acids. Trimming removed 0 bases at V and 9 bases at J, with 27 bases between. The CDR3 region has the DNA TGTGCCAGCAGCTTAGCGGCTCCCGTAGGCTTGGGCACCCTCACTTCACCCCTCCACTTT. Translating it yields CASSLAAPVGLGTLTSPLHF.

Concerning this clone: The sample holds other DNA sequences that translate to the same CDR3. CDR3 amino acids: CASSRLAGSTDTQYF. DNA of the CDR3: TGTGCCAGCAGCCGACTAGCGGGGAGCACAGATACGCAGTATTTT. This rearrangement joins TRBV6-6 to TRBJ2-3; 11 bases are shared with TRBD2. CDR1 and CDR2 (germline): MNHNY, SVGAGI (reference sequence). The CDR3 sequence is 15 residues long. V was clipped by 6 bases and J by 0 bases; unmatched bases: 2.

CDR3: CASSPLLAGGGEQYF. For the CDR3, the DNA is TGCGCCAGCAGCCCCCTACTAGCGGGAGGGGGGGAGCAGTACTTC. The J gene is TRBJ2-7, the V gene TRBV4-1; 13 positions agree with TRBD2. This CDR3 contains 15 residues. CDR1 and CDR2 (germline): MGHRA, YSYEKL. The V and J ends lost 4 bases and 7 bases, in that order; junction bases with no gene match: 7.

V is TRBV19 and J is TRBJ2-7; D unresolved. V was shortened by 0 bases and J by 7 bases, with 10 bases between the two germline ends. In germline, CDR1 is LNHDA, CDR2 SQIVND (reference sequence). The length of the CDR3 is 13 residues. In DNA form, the CDR3 reads TGTGCCAGTAGTATAGATCATGAGCAGGAGCAGTACTTC. Amino acids: CASSIDHEQEQYF.

The V gene is TRBV18, the J gene TRBJ2-5, with 7 bases identical to TRBD1. V shed 2 bases and J 1 base; nucleotides not matched to a gene: 4. Germline assignment: CDR1 KGHSH and CDR2 LQKENI. The CDR3 covers 15 residues. CDR3 region: CASSPFGDSQETQYF. In nucleotides, the CDR3 is TGTGCCAGCTCACCATTTGGGGACAGCCAAGAGACCCAGTACTTC.

This chain links TRBV7-2 with TRBJ1-1; D is uncertain. CDR1 and CDR2 (germline): SGHTA, FQGNSA. There are 16 residues in the CDR3. Trimming pared 5 bases from V and 3 bases from J, leaving 19 bases between. The CDR3: CASSPPVAVEHTEAFF. The CDR3, as DNA: TGTGCCAGCAGCCCCCCGGTGGCAGTTGAACACACTGAAGCTTTCTTT. Full variable domain (missing parts from reference TRBV7-2 and TRBJ1-1): GAGVSQSPSNKVTEKGKDVELRCDPISGHTALYWYRQSLGQGLEFLIYFQGNSAPDKSGLPSDRFSAERTGGSVSTLTIQRTQQEDSAVYLCASSPPVAVEHTEAFFGQGTRLTVV.

V gene TRBV27 combines with J gene TRBJ2-3, with D perhaps matching TRBD2 (6 bases). This CDR3 is built from 14 residues. Trimming pared 7 bases from V and 6 bases from J, leaving 17 bases between. Looked up from germline, CDR1 is MNHEY and CDR2 is SMNVEV (reference sequence). As DNA, the CDR3 is TGTGCCAGCACCCCCGGAGGGGCGCAGGATACGCAGTATTTT. This codes for CASTPGGAQDTQYF.

The genes are TRBV6-1 and TRBJ2-7; D ambiguous. Germline V gives CDR1 MNHNS, CDR2 SASEGT. Between the trimmed V and J ends, which lost 2 bases and 7 bases, there was a span of 21 bases. CDR3 size: 16 residues. The CDR3 region is CASSESSAGGEIEQYF. For the CDR3, the DNA is TGTGCCAGCAGTGAAAGTTCGGCCGGTGGTGAGATTGAGCAGTACTTC.

The chain couples TRBV4-1 to TRBJ2-7; tentatively, D is TRBD1 (6 bases). CDR1 and CDR2 (germline): MGHRA, YSYEKL. The germline V and J ends were trimmed by 2 bases and 6 bases, with 20 bases remaining between them. The CDR3 runs 16 residues. This CDR3 reads CASSQRPTGPGGEQYF. CDR3 nucleotide sequence: TGCGCCAGCAGCCAAAGACCGACAGGACCGGGCGGCGAGCAGTACTTC.

Concerning this clone: Other DNA variants within this sample encode the same CDR3. The V call is TRBV11-2, the J call TRBJ1-1; TRBD1 might be the D (5 bases). CDR1 is SGHAT, CDR2 FQNNGV, per germline. The V end lost 5 bases, the J end lost 2 bases, and 9 bases lay between the germline ends. CDR3 length equals 13 residues. CDR3 amino acids: CASSPGGNTEAFF. The CDR3 coding sequence is TGTGCCAGCAGCCCCGGGGGTAACACTGAAGCTTTCTTT. The full variable domain, rest sourced from reference TRBV11-2 and TRBJ1-1, is EAGVAQSPRYKIIEKRQSVAFWCNPISGHATLYWYQQILGQGPKLLIQFQNNGVVDDSQLPKDRFSAERLKGVDSTLKIQPAKLEDSAVYLCASSPGGNTEAFFGQGTRLTVV.

V gene TRBV6-1 combines with J gene TRBJ2-7, with 10 bases fitting TRBD2. Germline V gene sequence: CDR1 MNHNS, CDR2 SASEGT. This CDR3 has 16 amino acids. V was pared by 3 bases and J by 2 bases, with 7 bases of the junction left unmatched. The chain's CDR3 is CASSEGSGGRAYEQYF. Written as DNA, the CDR3 is TGTGCCAGCAGTGAGGGTAGCGGGGGGCGCGCCTACGAGCAGTACTTC.

The chain joins TRBV11-2 to TRBJ1-2; 7 bases align to TRBD1. The length of the CDR3 is 15 residues. Trimming at V came to 1 base and at J to 4 bases, leaving 6 bases not matched to a gene. In germline, CDR1 is SGHAT, CDR2 FQNNGV. The CDR3 reads CASSLVGGGSYGYTF. The CDR3, as DNA: TGTGCCAGCAGCTTAGTGGGAGGGGGCAGCTATGGCTACACCTTC.